Listed here are 2 T cell receptor beta chains from one sample, sequenced in a study of CD8+CD57+ T cells in acquired aplastic anemia. TCR beta VDJ and CDR3 were profiled, and genomic DNA was the template. One entry per CDR3 protein results from TCRdb running MiXCR on the reads. The table has some 120,000 distinct CDR3 sequences, roughly 50% seen once. Sequencing input: sorted CD4+, CD8+, or CD8+CD57+ T cells (not recorded which) from PBMCs. The receptors here all came from a human donor in good health, serving as a control.

The V gene is TRBV19, the J gene TRBJ2-3, with D perhaps TRBD2 (7 bases). Germline V gene lookup returns CDR1 LNHDA and CDR2 SQIVND (reference sequence). The V gene lost 9 bases and the J gene lost 0 bases, with 25 bases spanning the gap. The CDR3 covers 18 residues. The CDR3 sequence: CASSEPFGGRTSTDTQYF. CDR3 coding DNA: TGTGCCAGCAGTGAGCCCTTCGGGGGGCGAACTAGCACAGATACGCAGTATTTT. Full variable domain (rest looked up from reference TRBV19 and TRBJ2-3): DGGITQSPKYLFRKEGQNVTLSCEQNLNHDAMYWYRQDPGQGLRLIYYSQIVNDFQKGDIAEGYSVSREKKESFPLTVTSAQKNPTAFYLCASSEPFGGRTSTDTQYFGPGTRLTVL.

This clonotype was counted a few times. Being one base from a much bigger clone, this may be a read error. In this CDR3 the conserved last residue, phenylalanine or tryptophan, is missing, so a read error is likely. This chain uses TRBV6-5 with TRBJ1-4, with D possibly being TRBD1 (5 bases). CDR1 is MNHEY and CDR2 is SVGAGI in the germline V gene. CDR3 length: 17 residues. Between the trimmed V and J ends, which lost 0 bases and 5 bases, there was a span of 16 bases. This chain's CDR3 is CASSYSDVRWGNEKLFL. The CDR3 bases are TGTGCCAGCAGTTACTCCGACGTTAGGTGGGGGAATGAAAAACTGTTTCTT.